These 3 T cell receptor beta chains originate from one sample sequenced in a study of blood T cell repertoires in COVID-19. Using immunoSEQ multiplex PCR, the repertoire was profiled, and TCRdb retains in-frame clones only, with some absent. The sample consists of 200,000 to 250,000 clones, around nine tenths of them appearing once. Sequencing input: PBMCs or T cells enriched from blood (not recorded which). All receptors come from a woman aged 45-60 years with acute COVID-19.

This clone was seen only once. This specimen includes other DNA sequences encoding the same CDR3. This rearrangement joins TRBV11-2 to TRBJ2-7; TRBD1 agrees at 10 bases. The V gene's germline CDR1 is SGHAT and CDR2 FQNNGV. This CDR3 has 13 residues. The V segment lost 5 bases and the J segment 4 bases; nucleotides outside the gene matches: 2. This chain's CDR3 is CASSLDRGYEQYF. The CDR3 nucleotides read TGTGCCAGCAGCCTGGACAGGGGGTACGAGCAGTACTTC. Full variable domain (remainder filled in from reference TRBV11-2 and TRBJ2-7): EAGVAQSPRYKIIEKRQSVAFWCNPISGHATLYWYQQILGQGPKLLIQFQNNGVVDDSQLPKDRFSAERLKGVDSTLKIQPAKLEDSAVYLCASSLDRGYEQYFGPGTRLTVT.

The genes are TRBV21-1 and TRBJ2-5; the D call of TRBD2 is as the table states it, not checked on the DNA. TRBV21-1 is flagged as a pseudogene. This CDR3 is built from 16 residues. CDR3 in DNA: TGTGCCAGCAGCCGACTAGTGGAGGGAGAGGCTGAGACCCAGTACTTC. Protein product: CASSRLVEGEAETQYF.

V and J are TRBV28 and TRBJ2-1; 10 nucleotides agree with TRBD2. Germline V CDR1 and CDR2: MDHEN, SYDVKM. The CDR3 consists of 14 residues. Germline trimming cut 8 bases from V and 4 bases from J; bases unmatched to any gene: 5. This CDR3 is CASSWTSGYNEQFF. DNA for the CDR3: TGTGCCAGCTCCTGGACTAGCGGATACAATGAGCAGTTCTTC.